A single TCR beta chain is shown here with its context. Blood CD4+ CD25-low CD127-high conventional T cells supplied the genomic DNA template. The data were obtained in a study of regulatory and conventional T cells in RAG deficiency. Germline V lookup: CDR1 MRHNA, CDR2 SNTAGT. V trimming: 3 bases; J trimming: 7 bases; junction bases outside the gene matches: 3. The CDR3 has 14 amino acids. The method was immunoSEQ multiplex PCR; TCRdb's version includes in-frame clones alone and lacks a portion of them. The sample holds around 20,000 clones; 95% to 97% are singletons and the top ten take over 1%. These sequences were also reported in another study, on regulatory T cells. That report notes: The PCR used 52 TRBV and 13 TRBJ primers.

The rearrangement links TRBV6-4 to TRBJ2-1; TRBD2 matches 10 bases. The clonotype originates from a human donor in good health. The sequencing input was CD25- CD4+ T cells sorted from blood. CDR3 region: CASSEASGGNEQFF. The CDR3 DNA follows: TGTGCCAGCAGTGAGGCTAGCGGGGGTAATGAGCAGTTCTTC.